These 11 T cell receptor beta chains share one sample of origin, sequenced in a study of Ad26.COV2.S vaccination and SARS-CoV-2 variants. This sample's treatment: some 20 received Ad26.COV2.S at low or high dose, single or two shots; a few received placebo; per-sample allocation not given. Samples analyzed were those drawn on day 63 after the first vaccine or placebo injection. The data were produced by immunoSEQ multiplex PCR, yet TCRdb's version contains in-frame clones alone and is incomplete. The sample has 300,000 to 350,000 clones; roughly 86% are singletons. The sequences come from peripheral blood, collected in a trial of Ad26.COV2.S vaccine versus placebo. The receptors originated from a person between 18 and 65 years old who received the Ad26.COV2.S COVID-19 vaccine or a placebo.

The chain is built from TRBV18 and TRBJ2-2; 7 positions agree with TRBD2. Germline-derived CDR1 and CDR2 are KGHSH and LQKENI. The CDR3 loop spans 14 amino acids. V shed 3 bases, J shed 7 bases, and the junction held 5 bases outside the gene matches. The CDR3 nucleotides read TGTGCCAGCTCACCTCCCGGGAGGAACGGGGAGCTGTTTTTT. It yields the protein CASSPPGRNGELFF.

The V gene is TRBV7-2, the J gene TRBJ1-2, with D possibly matching TRBD1 (5 bases). Deletions cut 4 bases from V and 7 bases from J, with 22 bases between. Germline assignment: CDR1 SGHTA and CDR2 FQGNSA. CDR3 size: 16 residues. CDR3 nucleotide sequence: TGTGCCAGCAGCTGGTCCGGGACCGCCGATACCCGTGGCTACACCTTC. It yields the protein CASSWSGTADTRGYTF.

The DNA for the CDR3 is TGTGCCAGCAGCGACCGGCGGCAGGGTGGAGCTTTCTTT. This sequence encodes CASSDRRQGGAFF. V usage is TRBV11-2 and J usage is TRBJ1-1; possibly TRBD1 for D (5 bases). This CDR3 comprises 13 residues. In germline, CDR1 is SGHAT, CDR2 FQNNGV. V gave up 5 bases and J gave up 10 bases, with 17 bases separating them.

V is TRBV15 and J is TRBJ1-1; D is ambiguous. Trimming left V 0 bases short and J 10 bases short, with 9 bases between. Germline-derived CDR1 and CDR2 are LNHNV and YYDKDF (reference sequence). This CDR3 comprises 12 residues. DNA for the CDR3: TGTGCCACCAGCAGAGATTATCGGACAGCTTTCTTT. Encoded protein: CATSRDYRTAFF.

This chain connects TRBV14 to TRBJ1-2; D not resolved. The CDR3 runs 15 residues. The germline CDR1 and CDR2 sequences are SGHDN and FVKESK. V shed 2 bases and J shed 0 bases, with 10 bases lying between them. The CDR3 spells CASSQIHGSNYGYTF. The DNA for the CDR3 is TGTGCCAGCAGCCAAATCCACGGCTCTAACTATGGCTACACCTTC.

This clone occurred a few times. This chain joins TRBV5-1 and TRBJ1-4; D ambiguous. CDR1 is SGHRS, CDR2 YFSETQ, per germline. V shed 0 bases and J shed 5 bases, with 8 bases lying between them. This CDR3 is built from 14 residues. The CDR3 sequence is CASSLGEINEKLFF. For the CDR3, the DNA is TGCGCCAGCAGCTTGGGGGAGATAAATGAAAAACTGTTTTTT. Supplemented by reference TRBV5-1 and TRBJ1-4, the full variable domain reads KAGVTQTPRYLIKTRGQQVTLSCSPISGHRSVSWYQQTPGQGLQFLFEYFSETQRNKGNFPGRFSGRQFSNSRSEMNVSTLELGDSALYLCASSLGEINEKLFFGSGTQLSVL.

The gene calls are TRBV4-1 and TRBJ1-1; possibly TRBD1 for D (5 bases). There are 13 residues in the CDR3. The V gene's germline CDR1 is MGHRA and CDR2 YSYEKL. V lost 8 bases and J lost 5, with 15 bases in between. In nucleotides, the CDR3 is TGCGCCAGCTCCTTAGGGGAGGGGACTGAAGCTTTCTTT. This sequence encodes CASSLGEGTEAFF.

The CDR3 here is CASSMSTEAFF. CDR3 coding DNA: TGTGCCAGTAGTATGAGTACTGAAGCTTTCTTT. The chain carries TRBV19 and TRBJ1-1; D not resolved. Trimming left V 3 bases short and J 5 bases short, with 4 bases between. Germline V gene data show CDR1 as LNHDA and CDR2 as SQIVND (reference sequence). The CDR3 has 11 amino acids.

The chain recombines TRBV6-6 with TRBJ2-7, with 8 bases fitting TRBD1. Germline CDR1 is MNHNY and CDR2 is SVGAGI (reference sequence). V trimming: 5 bases; J trimming: 4 bases; junction bases outside the gene matches: 4. This CDR3 region has 13 residues. The CDR3 nucleotides read TGTGCCAGCAGTAACAGGGGGTATTACGAGCAGTACTTC. Translation: CASSNRGYYEQYF.

The chain is built from TRBV12-1 and TRBJ2-3; the D segment call TRBD2 is taken from the table without a DNA check. TRBV12-1 is listed as a pseudogene. The CDR3 is made up of 22 amino acids. Here the CDR3 DNA reads TGTGCCAGCAGCCCCCGGACGGGTTTTCGACTAGCGGGGGGCCCCCGCACAGATACGCAGTATTTT. Protein product: CASSPRTGFRLAGGPRTDTQYF.

The CDR3 bases are TGTGCCAGCAGCCGACAGCTAAATGAGCAGTTCTTC. Its translation: CASSRQLNEQFF. The rearrangement uses TRBV11-1 and TRBJ2-1, with a weak D call TRBD1 (5 bases). This CDR3 has 12 amino acids. Germline CDR1 and CDR2: SGHAT and FQDESV (reference sequence). V was shortened by 5 bases and J by 7 bases, with 9 bases between the two germline ends.